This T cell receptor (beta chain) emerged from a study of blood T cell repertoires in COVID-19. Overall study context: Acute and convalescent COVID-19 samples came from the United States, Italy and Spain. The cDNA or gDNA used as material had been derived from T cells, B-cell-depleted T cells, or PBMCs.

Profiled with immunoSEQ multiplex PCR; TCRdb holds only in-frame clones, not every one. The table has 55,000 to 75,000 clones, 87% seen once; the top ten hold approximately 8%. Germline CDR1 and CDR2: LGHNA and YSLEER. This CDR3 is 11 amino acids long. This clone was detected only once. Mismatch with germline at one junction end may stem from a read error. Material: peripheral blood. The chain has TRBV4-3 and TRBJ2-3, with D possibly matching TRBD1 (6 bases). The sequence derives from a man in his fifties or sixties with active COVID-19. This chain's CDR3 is CASSQGGPQAF. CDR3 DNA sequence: TGCGCCAGCAGCCAAGGGGGGCCGCAGGCTTTT.